This is a list of T cell receptor beta chains from one sample in a study of beta chain features in type 1 diabetes. Here immunoSEQ multiplex PCR was the method, and the copy in TCRdb shows in-frame clones only, minus some. The table has around 200,000 clones, 10% to 15% seen once. Sequences were obtained from central memory CD4+ T cells from blood. All receptors come from a young woman in good health. CDR3s include the opening cysteine and the closing phenylalanine or tryptophan. Each record gives: V gene, clone size, D gene, CDR3 length, J gene, CDR3 protein, CDR3 DNA. D genes are given only for firm matches. Clone size, where shown, is once, few, many, or a class for clones that have expanded.

TRBV7-3	-	TRBD2	15	TRBJ2-1	CASSLYGLAGNEQFF	TGTGCCAGCAGCTTATACGGGCTAGCGGGAAATGAGCAGTTCTTC
TRBV11-3	few	-	13	TRBJ2-3	CASSSPYTDTQYF	TGTGCCAGCAGCAGTCCCTATACAGATACGCAGTATTTT
TRBV7-2	-	-	14	TRBJ2-5	CASSPAARGETQYF	TGTGCCAGCAGCCCCGCTGCTCGGGGAGAGACCCAGTACTTC
TRBV30	few	-	14	TRBJ1-1	CAWSVGGVSTEAFF	TGTGCCTGGAGTGTTGGAGGGGTAAGCACTGAAGCTTTCTTT
TRBV10-3	few	TRBD1	13	TRBJ1-2	CAIPTGGSYGYTF	TGTGCCATCCCAACAGGGGGAAGCTATGGCTACACCTTC
TRBV11-2	-	TRBD2	14	TRBJ2-2	CASSSGTTTGELFF	TGTGCCAGCAGCTCCGGGACTACCACCGGGGAGCTGTTTTTT
TRBV7-9	-	-	15	TRBJ2-3	CASSAYRAGTDTQYF	TGTGCCAGCAGCGCGTACAGAGCTGGGACAGATACGCAGTATTTT
TRBV18	many	-	16	TRBJ2-1	CASSPRQAGGVNEQFF	TGTGCCAGCTCACCAAGACAGGCAGGTGGGGTCAATGAGCAGTTCTTC
TRBV18	few	TRBD1	14	TRBJ1-2	CASSPQQGNYGYTF	TGTGCCAGCTCACCCCAACAGGGGAACTATGGCTACACCTTC
TRBV7-9	-	TRBD2	15	TRBJ2-1	CASSLTLAGASEQFF	TGTGCCAGCAGCTTAACACTAGCGGGAGCTTCTGAGCAGTTCTTC
TRBV5-1	-	TRBD1	15	TRBJ1-2	CASSVRQGANYGYTF	TGCGCCAGCAGCGTACGACAGGGAGCTAACTATGGCTACACCTTC
TRBV4-1	few	-	16	TRBJ1-5	CASSQGATNSNQPQHF	TGCGCCAGCAGCCAAGGGGCCACGAATAGCAATCAGCCCCAGCATTTT
TRBV27	-	-	14	TRBJ2-7	CASGLSRIIYEQYF	TGTGCCAGCGGACTGAGTAGGATAATCTACGAGCAGTACTTC
TRBV9	few	TRBD2	16	TRBJ2-1	CASSVARSSGIYEQFF	TGTGCCAGCAGCGTAGCTAGGTCTAGCGGGATCTATGAGCAGTTCTTC
TRBV11-2	-	-	16	TRBJ2-1	CASSPTGTSVGTEQFF	TGTGCCAGCAGCCCCACCGGGACAAGTGTAGGGACTGAGCAGTTCTTC
TRBV7-8	few	TRBD1	15	TRBJ2-7	CASSFGSGGSYEQYF	TGTGCCAGCAGCTTCGGGTCAGGGGGATCGTACGAGCAGTACTTC
TRBV7-2	few	TRBD1	15	TRBJ1-2	CASSFDQGAVYGYTF	TGTGCCAGCAGCTTCGACCAGGGGGCGGTCTATGGCTACACCTTC
TRBV5-1	-	-	13	TRBJ2-2	CASSLGTVEELFF	TGCGCCAGCAGCTTGGGGACAGTCGAGGAGCTGTTTTTT
TRBV5-1	few	TRBD1	17	TRBJ1-1	CASRFGTVGIGNTEAFF	TGCGCCAGCAGATTCGGGACAGTAGGAATCGGGAACACTGAAGCTTTCTTT
TRBV5-1	-	-	13	TRBJ2-2	CASSLTVSGELFF	TGCGCCAGCAGCTTGACGGTCTCCGGGGAGCTGTTTTTT
TRBV30	-	TRBD1	15	TRBJ2-3	CAWSGDRGKTDTQYF	TGTGCCTGGAGTGGAGACAGGGGGAAAACAGATACGCAGTATTTT
TRBV28	few	TRBD2	16	TRBJ2-2	CASSFNGLREAGELFF	TGTGCCAGCAGTTTTAATGGGTTGCGGGAGGCCGGGGAGCTGTTTTTT
TRBV15	few	-	16	TRBJ2-3	CATSRDPQGRVDTQYF	TGTGCCACCAGCAGAGATCCGCAGGGGCGGGTAGATACGCAGTATTTT
TRBV27	few	TRBD1	13	TRBJ2-7	CASIRQGTGEQYF	TGTGCCAGCATACGACAGGGGACGGGCGAGCAGTACTTC
TRBV11-2	-	TRBD2	17	TRBJ2-1	CASSLGIRTSSYNEQFF	TGTGCCAGCAGCTTAGGCATTAGGACTAGCTCCTACAATGAGCAGTTCTTC
TRBV14	-	-	14	TRBJ2-2	CASSIWHNTGELFF	TGTGCCAGCAGCATATGGCATAACACCGGGGAGCTGTTTTTT
TRBV28	few	-	13	TRBJ2-3	CASSSRQTDTQYF	TGTGCCAGCAGTTCCCGACAGACAGATACGCAGTATTTT
TRBV18	few	TRBD2	16	TRBJ2-7	CASSPGLAGEGYEQYF	TGTGCCAGCTCACCCGGACTAGCGGGAGAAGGCTACGAGCAGTACTTC
TRBV28	few	-	14	TRBJ1-1	CASSLSAGPPGAFF	TGTGCCAGCAGTTTATCGGCAGGGCCGCCGGGAGCTTTCTTT
TRBV11-2	few	-	15	TRBJ2-1	CASSLDHTDYNEQFF	TGTGCCAGCAGCTTAGATCATACTGACTACAATGAGCAGTTCTTC
TRBV5-1	few	TRBD2	15	TRBJ2-1	CASSFSGSSYNEQFF	TGCGCCAGCAGCTTTAGCGGGAGCTCCTACAATGAGCAGTTCTTC
TRBV14	-	TRBD2	21	TRBJ2-5	CASSQPWGTSGSARRQETQYF	TGTGCCAGCAGCCAACCCTGGGGGACTAGCGGGAGCGCACGTCGGCAAGAGACCCAGTACTTC
TRBV28	-	TRBD2	14	TRBJ2-5	CASSLLAGVRGQYF	TGTGCCAGCAGTTTACTAGCGGGAGTGAGGGGCCAGTACTTC
TRBV14	few	-	14	TRBJ2-1	CASSPRTDYNEQFF	TGTGCCAGCAGCCCGCGGACAGATTACAATGAGCAGTTCTTC